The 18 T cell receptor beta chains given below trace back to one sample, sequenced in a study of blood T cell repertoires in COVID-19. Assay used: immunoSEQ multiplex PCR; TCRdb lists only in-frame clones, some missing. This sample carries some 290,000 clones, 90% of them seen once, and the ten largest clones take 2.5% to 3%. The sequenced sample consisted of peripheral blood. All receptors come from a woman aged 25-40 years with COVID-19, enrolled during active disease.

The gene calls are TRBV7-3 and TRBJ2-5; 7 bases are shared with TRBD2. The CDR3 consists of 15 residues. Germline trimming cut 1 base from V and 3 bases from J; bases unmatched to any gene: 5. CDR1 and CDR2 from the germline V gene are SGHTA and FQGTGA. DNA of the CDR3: TGTGCCAGCAGCTTAATGGGCGGGAGAGAAGAGACCCAGTACTTC. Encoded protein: CASSLMGGREETQYF.

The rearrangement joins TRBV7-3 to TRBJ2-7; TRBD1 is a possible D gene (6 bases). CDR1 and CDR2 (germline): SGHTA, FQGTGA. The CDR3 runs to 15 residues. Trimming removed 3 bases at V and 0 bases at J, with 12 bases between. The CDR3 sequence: CASSLDSQSSYEQYF. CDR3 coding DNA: TGTGCCAGCAGCTTGGACAGCCAAAGCTCCTACGAGCAGTACTTC.

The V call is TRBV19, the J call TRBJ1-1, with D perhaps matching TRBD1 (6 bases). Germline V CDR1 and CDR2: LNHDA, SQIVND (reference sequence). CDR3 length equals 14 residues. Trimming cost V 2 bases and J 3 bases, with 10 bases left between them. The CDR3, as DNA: TGTGCCAGTAGTATACAGGCAGGGGACACTGAAGCTTTCTTT. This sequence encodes CASSIQAGDTEAFF.

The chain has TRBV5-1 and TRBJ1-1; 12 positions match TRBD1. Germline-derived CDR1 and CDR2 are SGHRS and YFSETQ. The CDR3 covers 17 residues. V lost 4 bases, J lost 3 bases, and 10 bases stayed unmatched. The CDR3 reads CASSLGTGGFADTEAFF. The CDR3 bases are TGCGCCAGCAGCCTCGGGACAGGGGGCTTCGCTGACACTGAAGCTTTCTTT. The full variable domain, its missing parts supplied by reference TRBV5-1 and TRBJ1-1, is KAGVTQTPRYLIKTRGQQVTLSCSPISGHRSVSWYQQTPGQGLQFLFEYFSETQRNKGNFPGRFSGRQFSNSRSEMNVSTLELGDSALYLCASSLGTGGFADTEAFFGQGTRLTVV.

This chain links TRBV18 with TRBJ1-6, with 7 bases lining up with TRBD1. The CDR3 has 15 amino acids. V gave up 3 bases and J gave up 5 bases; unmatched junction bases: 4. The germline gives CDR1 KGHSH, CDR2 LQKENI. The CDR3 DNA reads TGTGCCAGCTCACCCCCCCAGGGGGATAATTCACCCCTCCACTTT. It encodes CASSPPQGDNSPLHF.

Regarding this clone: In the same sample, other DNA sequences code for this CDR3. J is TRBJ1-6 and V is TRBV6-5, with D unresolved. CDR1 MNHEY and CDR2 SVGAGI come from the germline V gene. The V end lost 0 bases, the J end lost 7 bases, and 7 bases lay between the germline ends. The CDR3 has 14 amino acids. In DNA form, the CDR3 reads TGTGCCAGCAGTTACTCCGGCGGGAATTCACCCCTCCACTTT. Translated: CASSYSGGNSPLHF.

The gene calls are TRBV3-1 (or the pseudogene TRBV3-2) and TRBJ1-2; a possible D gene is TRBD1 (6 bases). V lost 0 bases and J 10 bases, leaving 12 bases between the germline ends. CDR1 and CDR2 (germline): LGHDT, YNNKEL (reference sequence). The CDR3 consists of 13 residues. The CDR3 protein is CASSQEAGAVYTF. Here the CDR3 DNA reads TGTGCCAGCAGCCAAGAAGCAGGGGCGGTCTACACCTTC.

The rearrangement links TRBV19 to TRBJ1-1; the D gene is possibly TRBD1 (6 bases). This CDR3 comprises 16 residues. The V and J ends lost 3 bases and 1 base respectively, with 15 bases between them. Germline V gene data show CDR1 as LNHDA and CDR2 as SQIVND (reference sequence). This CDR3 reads CASSIPTTGGNTEAFF. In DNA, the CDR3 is TGTGCCAGTAGTATTCCTACGACAGGAGGGAACACTGAAGCTTTCTTT.

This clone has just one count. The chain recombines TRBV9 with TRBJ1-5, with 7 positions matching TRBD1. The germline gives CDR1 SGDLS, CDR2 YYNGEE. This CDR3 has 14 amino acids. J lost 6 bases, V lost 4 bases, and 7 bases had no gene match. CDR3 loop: CASSRGQYTQPQHF. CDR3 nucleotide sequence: TGTGCCAGCAGCCGGGGACAGTACACTCAGCCCCAGCATTTT.

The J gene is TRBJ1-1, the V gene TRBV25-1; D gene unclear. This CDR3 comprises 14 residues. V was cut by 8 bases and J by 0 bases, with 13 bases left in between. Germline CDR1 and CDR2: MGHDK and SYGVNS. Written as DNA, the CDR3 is TGTGCCAGCGTTGACCTTGGAGTGAACACTGAAGCTTTCTTT. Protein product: CASVDLGVNTEAFF.

This chain's CDR3 is CASSQLSGTRSGTEAFF. The CDR3 region has the DNA TGTGCCAGCAGCCAACTGTCCGGGACACGGAGTGGCACTGAAGCTTTCTTT. The chain carries TRBV3-1 (or the pseudogene TRBV3-2) and TRBJ1-1; weak D call: TRBD1 (6 bases). The CDR3 extends over 17 amino acids. Germline CDR1 LGHDT, CDR2 YNNKEL (reference sequence). Trimming took 2 bases from V and 4 from J, leaving 20 bases between them.

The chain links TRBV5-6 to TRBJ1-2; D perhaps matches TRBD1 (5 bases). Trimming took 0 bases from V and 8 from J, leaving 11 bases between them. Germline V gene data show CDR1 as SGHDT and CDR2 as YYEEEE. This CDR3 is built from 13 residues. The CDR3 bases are TGTGCCAGCAGCTTGGGCAGGGATCGCGGCTACACCTTC. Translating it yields CASSLGRDRGYTF.

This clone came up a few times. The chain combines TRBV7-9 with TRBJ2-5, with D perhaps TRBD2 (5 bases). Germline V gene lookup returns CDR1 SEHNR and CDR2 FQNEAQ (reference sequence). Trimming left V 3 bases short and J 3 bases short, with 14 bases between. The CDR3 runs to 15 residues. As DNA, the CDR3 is TGTGCCAGCAGCTTTATCAGTGGGAGCGAAGAGACCCAGTACTTC. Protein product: CASSFISGSEETQYF.

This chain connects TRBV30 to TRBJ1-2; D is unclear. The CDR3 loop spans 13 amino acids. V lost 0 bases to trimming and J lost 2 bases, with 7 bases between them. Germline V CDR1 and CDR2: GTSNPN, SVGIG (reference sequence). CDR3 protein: CAWSVAGNYGYTF. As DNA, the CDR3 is TGTGCCTGGAGTGTTGCAGGAAACTATGGCTACACCTTC.

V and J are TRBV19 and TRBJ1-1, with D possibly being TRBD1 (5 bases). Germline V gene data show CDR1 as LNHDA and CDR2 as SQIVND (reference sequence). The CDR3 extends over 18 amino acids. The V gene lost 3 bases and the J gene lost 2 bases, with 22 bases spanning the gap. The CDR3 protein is CASSMGGGPLQLNTEAFF. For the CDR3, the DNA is TGTGCCAGTAGTATGGGCGGGGGACCCCTCCAACTAAACACTGAAGCTTTCTTT.

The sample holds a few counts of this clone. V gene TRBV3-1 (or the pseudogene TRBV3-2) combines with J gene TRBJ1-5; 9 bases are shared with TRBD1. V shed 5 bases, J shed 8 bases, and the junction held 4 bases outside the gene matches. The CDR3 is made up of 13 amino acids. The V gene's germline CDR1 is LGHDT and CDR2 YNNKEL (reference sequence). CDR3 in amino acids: CASSWTGEKPQHF. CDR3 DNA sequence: TGTGCCAGCAGCTGGACAGGGGAGAAGCCCCAGCATTTT.

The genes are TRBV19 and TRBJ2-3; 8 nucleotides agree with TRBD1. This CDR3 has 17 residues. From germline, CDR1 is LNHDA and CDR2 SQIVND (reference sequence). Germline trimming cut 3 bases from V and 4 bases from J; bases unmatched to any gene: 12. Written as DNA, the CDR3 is TGTGCCAGTAGTATCGGCCATGGGACAGGAACCCCAGATACGCAGTATTTT. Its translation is CASSIGHGTGTPDTQYF.

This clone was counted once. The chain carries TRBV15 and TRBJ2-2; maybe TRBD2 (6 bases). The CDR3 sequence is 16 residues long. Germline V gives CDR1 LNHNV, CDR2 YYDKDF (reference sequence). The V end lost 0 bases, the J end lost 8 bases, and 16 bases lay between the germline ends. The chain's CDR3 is CATSRDLNSGGGELFF. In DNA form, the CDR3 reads TGTGCCACCAGCAGAGATTTGAATAGCGGAGGGGGGGAGCTGTTTTTT.